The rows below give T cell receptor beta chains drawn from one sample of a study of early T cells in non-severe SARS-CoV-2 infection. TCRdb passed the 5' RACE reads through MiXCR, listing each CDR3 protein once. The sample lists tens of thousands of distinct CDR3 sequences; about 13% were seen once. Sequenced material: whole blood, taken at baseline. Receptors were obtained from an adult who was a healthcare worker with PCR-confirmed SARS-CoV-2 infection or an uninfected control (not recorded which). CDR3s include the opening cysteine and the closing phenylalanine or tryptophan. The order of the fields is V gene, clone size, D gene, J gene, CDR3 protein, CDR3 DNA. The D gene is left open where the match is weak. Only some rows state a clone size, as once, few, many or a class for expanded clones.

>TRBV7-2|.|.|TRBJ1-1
CASSLEVANTEAFF
TGTGCCAGCAGCTTAGAGGTCGCGAACACTGAAGCTTTCTTT
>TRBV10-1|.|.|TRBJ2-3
CASSEGGVDTQYF
TGCGCCAGCAGTGAGGGGGGCGTTGATACGCAGTATTTT
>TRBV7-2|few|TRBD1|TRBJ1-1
CASSLAWPGGRAEAFF
TGTGCCAGCAGCTTAGCCTGGCCAGGGGGCCGGGCTGAAGCTTTCTTT
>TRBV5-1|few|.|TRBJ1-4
CASSLVARDEKLFF
TGCGCCAGCAGCTTGGTCGCCAGGGACGAAAAACTGTTTTTT
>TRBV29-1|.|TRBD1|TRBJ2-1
CSVQTGSSYNEQFF
TGCAGCGTTCAGACAGGGAGCTCCTACAATGAGCAGTTCTTC
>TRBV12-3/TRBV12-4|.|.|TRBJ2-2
CASSFVQEGGELFF
TGTGCCAGCAGTTTCGTCCAGGAGGGCGGGGAGCTGTTTTTT
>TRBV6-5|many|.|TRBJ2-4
CASSYGGGRGNIQYF
TGTGCCAGCAGTTACGGGGGAGGACGCGGAAACATTCAGTACTTC
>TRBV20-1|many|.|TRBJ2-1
CSARDLTGFGEQFF
TGCAGTGCTAGAGACCTCACAGGGTTTGGTGAGCAGTTCTTC
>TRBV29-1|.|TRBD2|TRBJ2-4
CSVGLAGGNIQYF
TGCAGCGTGGGACTAGCTGGGGGAAACATTCAGTACTTC
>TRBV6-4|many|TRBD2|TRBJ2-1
CASSDGTSGSEQFF
TGTGCCAGCAGTGACGGGACTAGCGGGAGTGAGCAGTTCTTC
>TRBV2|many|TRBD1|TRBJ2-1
CASSEARGPSYNEQFF
TGTGCCAGCAGTGAGGCCAGGGGGCCCTCCTACAATGAGCAGTTCTTC
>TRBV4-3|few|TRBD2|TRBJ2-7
CASSQGVGGAYEQYF
TGCGCCAGCAGTCAAGGGGTCGGGGGGGCCTACGAGCAGTACTTC
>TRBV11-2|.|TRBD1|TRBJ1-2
CASSRRDSNYGYTF
TGTGCCAGCAGCCGAAGGGACAGTAACTATGGCTACACCTTC
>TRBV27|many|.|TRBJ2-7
CASSLSIGPSYEQYF
TGTGCCAGCAGTTTATCGATAGGCCCTTCCTACGAGCAGTACTTC
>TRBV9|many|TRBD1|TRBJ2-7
CASSVGQVSYEQYF
TGTGCCAGCAGCGTCGGACAGGTCTCCTACGAGCAGTACTTC
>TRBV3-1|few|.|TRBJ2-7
CASSQGEMGREQYF
TGTGCCAGCAGCCAAGGGGAAATGGGGAGAGAGCAGTACTTC
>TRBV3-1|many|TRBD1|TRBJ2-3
CASSQDNRQGTDTQYF
TGTGCCAGCAGCCAAGATAATAGACAGGGTACAGATACGCAGTATTTT
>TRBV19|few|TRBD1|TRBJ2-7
CASSVHGQGVYEQYF
TGTGCCAGTAGTGTCCATGGACAGGGGGTGTACGAGCAGTACTTC
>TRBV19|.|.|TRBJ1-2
CASRPDTLYGYTF
TGTGCCAGTAGACCGGACACCCTCTATGGCTACACCTTC
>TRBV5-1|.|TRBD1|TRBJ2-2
CASSLEGTDTGELFF
TGCGCCAGCAGCTTGGAAGGGACAGACACCGGGGAGCTGTTTTTT
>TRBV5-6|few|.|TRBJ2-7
CASSFGARGDEQYF
TGTGCCAGCAGCTTTGGGGCCAGAGGGGACGAGCAGTACTTC
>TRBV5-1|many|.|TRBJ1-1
CASSLEEGSNTEAFF
TGCGCCAGCAGCTTGGAGGAGGGGTCGAACACTGAAGCTTTCTTT
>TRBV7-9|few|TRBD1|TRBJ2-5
CASSSRTGGETQYF
TGTGCCAGCAGCTCTAGGACAGGCGGGGAGACCCAGTACTTC
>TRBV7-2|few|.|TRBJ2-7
CASSPNRVEQYF
TGTGCCAGCAGCCCGAACAGGGTCGAGCAGTACTTC
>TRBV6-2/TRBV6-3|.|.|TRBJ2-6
CASREFWLGNVLTF
TGTGCCAGCAGGGAATTTTGGCTGGGCAACGTCCTGACTTTC
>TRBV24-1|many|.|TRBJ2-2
CATSGQPNTGELFF
TGTGCCACCAGTGGGCAGCCGAACACCGGGGAGCTGTTTTTT
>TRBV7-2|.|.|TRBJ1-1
CASSLAWMENTEAFF
TGTGCCAGCAGCTTAGCGTGGATGGAGAACACTGAAGCTTTCTTT
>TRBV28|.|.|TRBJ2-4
CAGAAGDQNIQYF
TGTGCCGGCGCAGCAGGGGACCAAAACATTCAGTACTTC
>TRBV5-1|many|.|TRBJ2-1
CASSLTPSSYNEQFF
TGCGCCAGCAGCTTAACGCCGAGCTCCTACAATGAGCAGTTCTTC
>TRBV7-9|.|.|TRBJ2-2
CANYPGSGELFF
TGTGCCAATTACCCAGGGTCCGGGGAGCTGTTTTTT
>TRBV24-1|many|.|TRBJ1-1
CATSPTGRSNTEAFF
TGTGCCACCAGCCCTACGGGCAGATCGAACACTGAAGCTTTCTTT
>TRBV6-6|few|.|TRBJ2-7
CASSYSDEQYF
TGTGCCAGCAGTTACTCCGACGAGCAGTACTTC
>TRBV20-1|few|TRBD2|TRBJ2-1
CSAAAGTSGRNEQFF
TGCAGTGCTGCGGCCGGGACTAGCGGGAGAAATGAGCAGTTCTTC
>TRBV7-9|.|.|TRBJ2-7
CASSADWNQQYF
TGTGCCAGCAGCGCAGACTGGAATCAGCAGTACTTC
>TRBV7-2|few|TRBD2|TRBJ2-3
CASSPPLAGLLDTQYF
TGTGCCAGCAGCCCGCCCCTAGCGGGACTCCTAGATACGCAGTATTTT
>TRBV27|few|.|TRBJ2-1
CASSHGTSAFEQFF
TGTGCCAGCAGTCACGGGACCAGCGCCTTTGAGCAGTTCTTC
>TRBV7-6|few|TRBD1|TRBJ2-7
CASSLGQGANEQYF
TGTGCCAGCAGCCTAGGACAGGGGGCAAACGAGCAGTACTTC
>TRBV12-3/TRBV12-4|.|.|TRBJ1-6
CASSLAQPNNSPLHF
TGTGCCAGCAGTTTAGCACAGCCTAATAATTCACCCCTCCACTTT
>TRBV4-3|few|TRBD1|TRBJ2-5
CASSQVQGADQETQYF
TGCGCCAGCAGCCAGGTACAGGGGGCCGACCAAGAGACCCAGTACTTC
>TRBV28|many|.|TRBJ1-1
CASSSGGRGTEAFF
TGTGCCAGCAGTTCTGGGGGGAGAGGGACTGAAGCTTTCTTT
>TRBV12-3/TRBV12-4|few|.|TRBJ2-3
CASSPGTAGLTQYF
TGTGCCAGCAGTCCTGGGACAGCGGGTTTGACGCAGTATTTT
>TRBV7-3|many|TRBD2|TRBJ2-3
CASRKAGGNTDTQYF
TGTGCCAGCAGAAAAGCGGGGGGAAACACAGATACGCAGTATTTT
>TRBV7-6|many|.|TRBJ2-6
CASSSGHSSGANVLTF
TGTGCCAGCAGCTCCGGACACTCCTCTGGGGCCAACGTCCTGACTTTC
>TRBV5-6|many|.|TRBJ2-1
CASSSPLGRDGIPYNEQFF
TGTGCCAGCAGCTCCCCCCTCGGCAGGGATGGAATCCCCTACAATGAGCAGTTCTTC
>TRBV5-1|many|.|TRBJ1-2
CASSLGTNYGYTF
TGCGCCAGCAGCTTGGGAACTAACTATGGCTACACCTTC
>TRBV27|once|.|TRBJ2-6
CASSLRLAGANVLTF
TGTGCCAGCAGTTTGAGGTTAGCTGGGGCCAACGTCCTGACTTTC
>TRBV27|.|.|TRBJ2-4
CASSLSAGAKNIQYF
TGTGCCAGCAGTTTATCGGCCGGGGCCAAAAACATTCAGTACTTC
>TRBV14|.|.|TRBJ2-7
CASSHYYLYEQYF
TGTGCCAGCAGCCACTACTACCTGTACGAGCAGTACTTC
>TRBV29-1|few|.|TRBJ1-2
CSVVSGRASGYTF
TGCAGCGTGGTCTCGGGGCGGGCCAGCGGCTACACCTTC
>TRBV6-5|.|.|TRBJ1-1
CASSSSRSMNTEAFF
TGTGCCAGCAGTTCGTCACGAAGCATGAACACTGAAGCTTTCTTT
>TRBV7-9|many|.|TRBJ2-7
CASSQTTGSYEQYF
TGTGCCAGCAGCCAGACAACCGGGAGCTACGAGCAGTACTTC
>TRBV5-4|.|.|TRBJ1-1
CASSSMTEAFF
TGTGCCAGCAGTTCCATGACTGAAGCTTTCTTT
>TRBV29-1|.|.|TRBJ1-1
CSAAVTEAFF
TGCAGCGCCGCCGTAACTGAAGCTTTCTTT